Below are 30 T cell receptor beta chains sequenced from a single sample in a study of CD8 T cells in ankylosing spondylitis. MiXCR, applied by TCRdb to the 5' RACE reads, yields one record per CDR3 protein. The sample holds around 330,000 distinct CDR3 sequences, around 10% seen once. Sequenced input: blood, either unsorted or a sorted T cell fraction (not recorded which). The receptors originated from a female donor with ankylosing spondylitis or in good health (not recorded which).

The chain is built from TRBV3-1 and TRBJ2-1; TRBD2 matches at 10 bases. This CDR3 is 15 amino acids long. Germline V gives CDR1 LGHDT, CDR2 YNNKEL (reference sequence). Germline trimming cut 0 bases from V and 8 bases from J; bases unmatched to any gene: 4. The CDR3 DNA reads TGTGCCAGCAGCCAAGAACTAGCGGGATATCATGAGCAGTTCTTC. Its translation is CASSQELAGYHEQFF.

V is TRBV27 and J is TRBJ2-5; TRBD1 is a possible D gene (6 bases). The CDR3 is 15 residues long. Trimming took off 3 bases at V and 3 bases at J, with 14 bases between the two ends. Germline values: CDR1 MNHEY, CDR2 SMNVEV (reference sequence). CDR3 nucleotides: TGTGCCAGCAGTTTCAGGGGACAATGGGAAGAGACCCAGTACTTC. This sequence encodes CASSFRGQWEETQYF.

This clonotype was detected ten times or more. This chain links TRBV12-3 or TRBV12-4 with TRBJ2-7, with TRBD1 as a possible D gene (5 bases). The CDR3 is made up of 14 amino acids. V was cut by 6 bases and J by 5 bases, with 17 bases left in between. DNA of the CDR3: TGTGCCAGCAGCCCCCCCCATCAGGGTAACGAGCAGTACTTC. Translated: CASSPPHQGNEQYF.

This chain joins TRBV7-2 and TRBJ1-2; 8 bases align to TRBD1. V lost 5 bases to trimming and J lost 6 bases; unmatched junction nucleotides: 14. Germline V gene data show CDR1 as SGHTA and CDR2 as FQGNSA. The CDR3 extends over 16 amino acids. The CDR3 coding sequence is TGTGCCAGCAGCGAATACACCGGACAGGGTGGCCATGGCTACACCTTC. Its translation: CASSEYTGQGGHGYTF. The full variable domain, its missing parts supplied by reference TRBV7-2 and TRBJ1-2, is GAGVSQSPSNKVTEKGKDVELRCDPISGHTALYWYRQSLGQGLEFLIYFQGNSAPDKSGLPSDRFSAERTGGSVSTLTIQRTQQEDSAVYLCASSEYTGQGGHGYTFGSGTRLTVV.

This clonotype was picked up a small number of times. This rearrangement joins TRBV10-3 to TRBJ2-3; 8 bases line up with TRBD1. Germline CDR1 is ENHRY and CDR2 is SYGVKD. There are 14 residues in the CDR3. With 0 bases clipped from V and 9 bases from J, the junction kept 5 bases outside the gene matches. The CDR3 loop reads CAISESAGTGTQYF. The CDR3 DNA is TGTGCCATCAGTGAGTCGGCCGGGACAGGCACGCAGTATTTT.

This clonotype was observed many times. The chain combines TRBV28 with TRBJ2-5; TRBD2 aligns across 8 bases. Trimming cost V 10 bases and J 2 bases; bases outside gene matches: 12. Germline CDR1 reads MDHEN; CDR2 reads SYDVKM. The CDR3 runs 15 residues. CDR3 DNA sequence: TGTGCCACAGCTATAGCGGGGTCTTTGCAAGAGACCCAGTACTTC. It is translated as CATAIAGSLQETQYF.

This clonotype was seen more than once but under ten times. The chain employs TRBV9 and TRBJ2-7; D unclear. CDR1 SGDLS and CDR2 YYNGEE come from the germline V gene. This CDR3 spans 14 amino acids. The ends were cut back, 0 bases at V and 5 bases at J, with 12 bases in the middle. CDR3 bases: TGTGCCAGCAGCGTAGGGTTAGCCGCCCACGAGCAGTACTTC. It translates to CASSVGLAAHEQYF.

The table lists this clonotype with a few counts. The chain employs TRBV9 and TRBJ1-2, with D possibly being TRBD1 (5 bases). Trimming shortened V by 0 bases and J by 5 bases, and 14 bases separated the two germline ends. The germline V gene encodes CDR1 SGDLS and CDR2 YYNGEE. This CDR3 has 15 amino acids. CDR3 sequence: CASSVEARGEYGYTF. The CDR3 DNA sequence: TGTGCCAGCAGCGTAGAGGCGAGGGGCGAATATGGCTACACCTTC.

On this clonotype: Just one base apart from a much larger clone, this may be a read error. The chain couples TRBV7-9 to TRBJ1-1, with D maybe TRBD1 (5 bases). Germline V lookup: CDR1 SEHNR, CDR2 FQNEAQ (reference sequence). The CDR3 is 12 residues long. Trimming shortened V by 7 bases and J by 11 bases, and 17 bases separated the two germline ends. CDR3 sequence reads: CASNKPGRGAFF. The CDR3 coding sequence is TGTGCCAGCAACAAACCGGGACGGGGGGCTTTCTTT.

Many counts were recorded for this clonotype. The J gene is TRBJ2-3, the V gene TRBV5-1, with a weak D call TRBD1 (5 bases). Trimming pared 4 bases from V and 4 bases from J, leaving 10 bases between. Germline V gene lookup returns CDR1 SGHRS and CDR2 YFSETQ. CDR3 length: 13 amino acids. The DNA for the CDR3 is TGCGCCAGCAGCCAGGACACCCCAGATACGCAGTATTTT. Residues: CASSQDTPDTQYF.

Note on this clonotype: Possible read error: a much larger clone is one base away. The rearrangement joins TRBV5-1 to TRBJ2-3; 8 nucleotides match TRBD1. The CDR3 contains 14 residues. In germline, CDR1 is SGHRS, CDR2 YFSETQ. With 4 bases clipped from V and 7 bases from J, the junction kept 8 bases outside the gene matches. The CDR3 DNA reads as TGCGCCAGCAGCGGCGGGACAGGCCCACATACGCAGTATTTT. It codes for CASSGGTGPHTQYF.

This clonotype was observed at least ten times. The chain recombines TRBV5-1 with TRBJ2-1; 7 bases align to TRBD1. J gave up 7 bases and V 3 bases, and 7 bases lay outside the gene matches. Germline V gives CDR1 SGHRS, CDR2 YFSETQ. CDR3 size: 14 residues. In nucleotides, the CDR3 is TGCGCCAGCAGCTCACAGACAGGGACAAATGAGCAGTTCTTC. Amino acid sequence: CASSSQTGTNEQFF.

This clonotype was recorded at least ten times. This rearrangement joins TRBV6-5 to TRBJ2-1; no reliable D call. The CDR3 covers 15 residues. Germline CDR1 MNHEY, CDR2 SVGAGI. V lost 0 bases to trimming and J lost 4 bases, with 10 bases between them. The CDR3 nucleotides read TGTGCCAGCAGTTACTCGATACAGTTTTACAATGAGCAGTTCTTC. This codes for CASSYSIQFYNEQFF.

Ten or more counts support this clonotype. The chain links TRBV5-1 to TRBJ2-3; tentatively, D is TRBD1 or TRBD2 (5 bases each). In germline, CDR1 is SGHRS, CDR2 YFSETQ. The CDR3 is 15 amino acids. V lost 5 bases and J lost 5, with 18 bases in between. DNA for the CDR3: TGCGCCAGCAGGGGGGACCCGAACCTGGAAGATACGCAGTATTTT. Translation gives CASRGDPNLEDTQYF.

This clonotype was counted only a few times. The CDR3 DNA is TGTGCCAGCAGCCAGGACAGGGTAATATCTCAGCCCCAGCATTTT. Amino acid sequence: CASSQDRVISQPQHF. V usage is TRBV7-2 and J usage is TRBJ1-5, with 8 nucleotides matching TRBD1. The CDR3 contains 15 residues. The germline gives CDR1 SGHTA, CDR2 FQGNSA. V shed 5 bases and J 6 bases; nucleotides not matched to a gene: 9. Filled out from reference TRBV7-2 and TRBJ1-5, the complete variable domain reads GAGVSQSPSNKVTEKGKDVELRCDPISGHTALYWYRQSLGQGLEFLIYFQGNSAPDKSGLPSDRFSAERTGGSVSTLTIQRTQQEDSAVYLCASSQDRVISQPQHFGDGTRLSIL.

This clonotype was found a few times. The chain has TRBV27 and TRBJ2-3, with TRBD2 identical over 9 bases. Germline V gene data show CDR1 as MNHEY and CDR2 as SMNVEV (reference sequence). J was trimmed by 0 bases and V by 6 bases; bases with no gene match: 7. The CDR3 loop spans 16 amino acids. The CDR3 sequence: CASRSSGGLSTDTQYF. The DNA of the CDR3 is TGTGCCAGCAGGTCCAGCGGGGGGCTAAGCACAGATACGCAGTATTTT.

This clonotype has ten or more counts. Relative to the germline gene, one junction end is altered; a read error may explain this. J is TRBJ2-7 and V is TRBV5-1; D is uncertain. Germline CDR1 is SGHRS and CDR2 is YFSETQ. The CDR3 loop spans 12 amino acids. The CDR3 bases are TGTGCCAGCAGCTTAGACCGCTACGAGCAGTACTTC. The encoded protein is CASSLDRYEQYF.

This clonotype was seen repeatedly, ten times or more. The CDR3 nucleotides read TGTGCCAGCAGCCGGTACTCCGGGACAGCTCAATCCTACGAGCAGTACTTC. This gives the protein CASSRYSGTAQSYEQYF. The chain has TRBV7-2 and TRBJ2-7, with 7 nucleotides matching TRBD1. This CDR3 spans 17 amino acids. J was trimmed by 1 base and V by 5 bases; bases with no gene match: 14. Germline values: CDR1 SGHTA, CDR2 FQGNSA.

This clonotype was picked up many times. The chain recombines TRBV11-2 with TRBJ2-1; tentatively, D is TRBD2 (6 bases). Between the trimmed V and J ends, which lost 4 bases and 2 bases, there was a span of 21 bases. Per the germline V gene, CDR1 is SGHAT and CDR2 is FQNNGV. The CDR3 extends over 18 amino acids. The CDR3 spells CASSSYGSRAGTYNEQFF. CDR3 DNA: TGTGCCAGCAGCTCATATGGAAGTCGAGCGGGCACCTACAATGAGCAGTTCTTC.

This clonotype came up many times. The chain joins TRBV5-1 to TRBJ1-1; 7 bases fit TRBD1. The trim removed 8 bases at V and 0 bases at J, leaving 7 bases unmatched. The CDR3 is 14 residues long. Germline loops: CDR1 SGHRS, CDR2 YFSETQ. In DNA, the CDR3 is TGCGCCAGTACGGGACAGCCCATGAACACTGAAGCTTTCTTT. This gives the protein CASTGQPMNTEAFF. Full variable domain (outside the CDR3, taken from reference TRBV5-1 and TRBJ1-1): KAGVTQTPRYLIKTRGQQVTLSCSPISGHRSVSWYQQTPGQGLQFLFEYFSETQRNKGNFPGRFSGRQFSNSRSEMNVSTLELGDSALYLCASTGQPMNTEAFFGQGTRLTVV.

V usage is TRBV19 and J usage is TRBJ2-1; D is possibly TRBD1 (5 bases). The CDR3 is 14 residues long. The V end lost 1 base, the J end lost 6 bases, and 10 bases lay between the germline ends. Germline CDR1 reads LNHDA; CDR2 reads SQIVND (reference sequence). CDR3 sequence (DNA): TGTGCCAGTAGTATAGGCCCAGGGCCCAATGAGCAGTTCTTC. It codes for CASSIGPGPNEQFF.

This clonotype was seen repeatedly, ten times or more. The V and J genes are TRBV28 and TRBJ2-7; 10 bases align to TRBD1. Germline CDR1 reads MDHEN; CDR2 reads SYDVKM. V was clipped by 5 bases and J by 3 bases; unmatched bases: 10. The CDR3 spans 16 residues. This CDR3 is CASSPPGQGIFYEQYF. DNA of the CDR3: TGTGCCAGCAGTCCACCGGGACAGGGGATTTTCTACGAGCAGTACTTC.

The chain employs TRBV5-6 and TRBJ1-2; D is uncertain. Germline V CDR1 and CDR2: SGHDT, YYEEEE. Trimming took off 2 bases at V and 3 bases at J, with 17 bases between the two ends. This CDR3 has 16 residues. CDR3 region: CASSFLVQEADYGYTF. The DNA for the CDR3 is TGTGCCAGCAGCTTCCTCGTGCAAGAAGCGGACTATGGCTACACCTTC.

The sample holds many counts of this clonotype. V gene TRBV10-2 combines with J gene TRBJ1-4; no firm D call. The germline CDR1 and CDR2 sequences are WSHSY and SAAADI. The CDR3 covers 14 residues. Between the trimmed V and J ends, which lost 3 bases and 8 bases, there was a span of 13 bases. CDR3 in amino acids: CASSDGGGSEKLFF. DNA of the CDR3: TGCGCCAGCAGTGATGGTGGAGGGAGCGAAAAACTGTTTTTT.

The sample holds many counts of this clonotype. The chain recombines TRBV5-1 with TRBJ2-1; D gene uncertain. Trimming took off 2 bases at V and 6 bases at J, with 12 bases between the two ends. The CDR3 is made up of 14 amino acids. Germline V gene lookup returns CDR1 SGHRS and CDR2 YFSETQ. The CDR3 sequence is CASSFDVLINEQFF. The CDR3 DNA is TGCGCCAGCAGCTTCGACGTACTGATCAATGAGCAGTTCTTC.

This clonotype has a handful of counts. This sequence joins TRBV6-1 and TRBJ1-2; D call uncertain. The CDR3 has 13 residues. CDR1 is MNHNS and CDR2 is SASEGT in the germline V gene. Trimming left V 7 bases short and J 4 bases short, with 13 bases between. The CDR3 region is CASTELQSYGYTF. The CDR3, as DNA: TGTGCCAGCACCGAACTACAGAGCTATGGCTACACCTTC.

This clonotype appeared many times. This chain links TRBV7-9 with TRBJ2-1; TRBD2 is a possible D gene (6 bases). Trimming pared 6 bases from V and 6 bases from J, leaving 18 bases between. Germline V gives CDR1 SEHNR, CDR2 FQNEAQ (reference sequence). The CDR3 sequence is 15 residues long. The CDR3 loop is CASRNQGHGGNEQFF. Written as DNA, the CDR3 is TGTGCCAGCAGGAACCAGGGTCACGGGGGCAATGAGCAGTTCTTC. The variable domain in full, completed from reference TRBV7-9 and TRBJ2-1, reads DTGVSQNPRHKITKRGQNVTFRCDPISEHNRLYWYRQTLGQGPEFLTYFQNEAQLEKSRLLSDRFSAERPKGSFSTLEIQRTEQGDSAMYLCASRNQGHGGNEQFFGPGTRLTVL.

The rearrangement links TRBV20-1 to TRBJ2-5, with 11 bases aligning to TRBD1. Trimming cost V 0 bases and J 4 bases; bases outside gene matches: 7. Per the germline V gene, CDR1 is DFQATT and CDR2 is SNEGSKA (reference sequence). The CDR3 runs to 16 residues. CDR3: CSARDGDRGDGETQYF. For the CDR3, the DNA is TGCAGTGCTAGAGATGGGGACAGGGGGGACGGAGAGACCCAGTACTTC.

This sequence joins TRBV20-1 and TRBJ2-5, with unresolved D. The CDR3 length is 11 residues. Germline CDR1 and CDR2: DFQATT and SNEGSKA (reference sequence). V lost 4 bases to trimming and J lost 5 bases, with 8 bases between them. The CDR3 region has the DNA TGCAGTGCTAAGAACATGGAGACCCAGTACTTC. It specifies CSAKNMETQYF.

This clonotype was seen only once. With a much larger clone just one base away, this may be a read error. The rearrangement links TRBV28 to TRBJ1-1; D gene unclear. CDR3 length: 12 amino acids. From germline, CDR1 is MDHEN and CDR2 SYDVKM. This CDR3 reads CASSWGNTEALF. In DNA, the CDR3 is TGTGCCAGCAGTTGGGGTAACACTGAAGCTCTCTTT.